This T cell receptor beta chain was found in a study of T cells in Graves' hyperthyroidism and ophthalmopathy. Study observations and caveats: Expanded thyroid clonotypes (above 0.001) were mostly also found in blood. A model using 13 V-J features told ophthalmopathy apart from stable hyperthyroidism.

The junction had 10 bases not matched to a gene; V was cut back by 2 bases and J by 3 bases. CDR1 is DFQATT, CDR2 SNEGSKA, per germline (reference sequence). The length of the CDR3 is 15 residues. This clonotype was found many times. Its target is not known. TCR beta CDR3 region amplification was performed from RNA transcripts. The primer set for the first-round RT-PCR of the TCR CDR3 was HTBI. TCRdb passed the multiplex PCR reads through MiXCR, listing each CDR3 protein once. The sample shows under 750,000 distinct CDR3 sequences, roughly 20% of them seen only once. The sample consisted of blood. This chain uses TRBV20-1 with TRBJ2-7, with 7 positions matching TRBD1. The origin of this receptor is a woman between 50 and 59 years old with Graves' hyperthyroidism that later progressed to Graves' ophthalmopathy. The chain's CDR3 is CSARPTGVSLYEQYF. CDR3 bases: TGCAGTGCTAGACCTACAGGGGTTTCACTCTACGAGCAGTACTTC.